This TCR beta chain was documented in a study of prognosis after radiotherapy for stage I lung cancer. In the study overall: All of the patients with non-small cell lung cancer, including 7 or 8 who had refused surgery, were considered to be medically inoperable. SBRT spanned 3 to 5 fractions, reaching a biologically effective dose of at least 100 Gy. Progression was not significant in more than 12 patients, whereas a few developed distant metastases (median 7 months) after radiotherapy.

This clonotype was counted a single time. Two-round multiplex PCR amplified TCR beta CDR3 from genomic DNA. Each TRBV and TRBJ gene had its own primer in the first PCR round. MiXCR was run by TCRdb on the multiplex PCR reads, yielding one entry per CDR3 protein. Among roughly 13,000 distinct CDR3 sequences, roughly 50% were seen once, and the ten largest hold roughly 40%. This receptor was obtained from a donor older than 45 with non-small cell lung cancer. The sequences come from PBMCs, collected before or after stereotactic body radiation therapy (not recorded which).

The DNA of the CDR3 is TGTGCCAGCAGCCCCCACAGGGGGGCCGAAAAACTGTTTTTT. As protein: CASSPHRGAEKLFF. The V call is TRBV11-3, the J call TRBJ2-3; 8 bases map to TRBD1. With the DNA end fitting TRBJ1-4 better, the J assignment may be wrong. This CDR3 is 14 amino acids long. The germline gives CDR1 SGHNT, CDR2 YENEEA.